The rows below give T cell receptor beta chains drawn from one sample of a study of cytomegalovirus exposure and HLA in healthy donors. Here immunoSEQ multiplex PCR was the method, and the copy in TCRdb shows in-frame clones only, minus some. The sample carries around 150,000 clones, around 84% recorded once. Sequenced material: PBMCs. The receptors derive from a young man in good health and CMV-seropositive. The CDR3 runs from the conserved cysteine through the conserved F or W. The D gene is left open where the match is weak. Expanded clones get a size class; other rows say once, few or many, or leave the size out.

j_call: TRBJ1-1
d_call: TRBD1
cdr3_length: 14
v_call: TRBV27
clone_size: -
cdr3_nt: TGTGCCAGCAGTCTGACAGGGGTGGGCACTGAAGCTTTCTTT
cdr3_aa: CASSLTGVGTEAFF

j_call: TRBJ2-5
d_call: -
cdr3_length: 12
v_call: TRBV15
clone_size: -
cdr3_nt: TGTGCCACCAGCAGAGATGCGGAGACCCAGTACTTC
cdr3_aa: CATSRDAETQYF

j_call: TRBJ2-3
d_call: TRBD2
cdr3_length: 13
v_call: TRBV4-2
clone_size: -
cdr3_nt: TGTGCCAGCAGCGGAAGTAGCGGGGTTGCGCAGTATTTT
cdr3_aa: CASSGSSGVAQYF

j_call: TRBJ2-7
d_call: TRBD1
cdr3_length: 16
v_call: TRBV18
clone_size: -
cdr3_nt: TGTGCCAGCTCACCTCCGGGACAGAAGTCCTCCCACGAGCAGTACTTC
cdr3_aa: CASSPPGQKSSHEQYF

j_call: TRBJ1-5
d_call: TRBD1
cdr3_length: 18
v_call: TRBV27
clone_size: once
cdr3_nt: TGTGCCAGCCCATTCCGGGACAGGGGGCTTTATAGCAATCAGCCCCAGCATTTT
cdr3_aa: CASPFRDRGLYSNQPQHF

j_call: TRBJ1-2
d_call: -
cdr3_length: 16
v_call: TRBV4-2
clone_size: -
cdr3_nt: TGTGCCAGCAGCCAAGATTGGAGGGGGGGCGACTATGGCTACACCTTC
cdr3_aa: CASSQDWRGGDYGYTF

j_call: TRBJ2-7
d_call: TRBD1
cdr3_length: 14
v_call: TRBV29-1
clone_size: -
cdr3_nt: TGCAGCGTCGGGCAGACAGGGGGCCATCCGGAGCAGTACTTC
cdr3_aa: CSVGQTGGHPEQYF

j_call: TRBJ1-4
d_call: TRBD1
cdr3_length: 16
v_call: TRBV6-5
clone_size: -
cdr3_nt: TGTGCCAGCAGTTATCATGGGACAGGGGGTAAAGAAAAACTGTTTTTT
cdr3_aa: CASSYHGTGGKEKLFF

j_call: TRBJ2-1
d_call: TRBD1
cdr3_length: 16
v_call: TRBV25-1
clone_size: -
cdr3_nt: TGTGCCAGCTTGTCCGAAGGGACAGGGGCCTACAATGAGCAGTTCTTC
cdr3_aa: CASLSEGTGAYNEQFF

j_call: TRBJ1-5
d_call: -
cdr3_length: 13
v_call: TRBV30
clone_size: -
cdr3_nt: TGTGCCTGGAGTAGAACAGAGAATCAGCCCCAGCATTTT
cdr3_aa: CAWSRTENQPQHF

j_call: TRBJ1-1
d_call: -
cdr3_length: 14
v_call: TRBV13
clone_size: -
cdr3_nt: TGTGCCAGCAGCTTCCCAACATGGGGAGGTGACGCTTTCTTT
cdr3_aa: CASSFPTWGGDAFF

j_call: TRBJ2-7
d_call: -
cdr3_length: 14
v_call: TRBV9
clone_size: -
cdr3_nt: TGTGCCAGCAGCGTAGGAGGGTTGCAGGACGAGCAGTACTTC
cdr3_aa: CASSVGGLQDEQYF

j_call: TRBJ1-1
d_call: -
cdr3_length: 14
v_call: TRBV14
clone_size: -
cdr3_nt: TGTGCCAGCAGGGCGGGGGGCTGGAACACTGAAGCTTTCTTT
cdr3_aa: CASRAGGWNTEAFF

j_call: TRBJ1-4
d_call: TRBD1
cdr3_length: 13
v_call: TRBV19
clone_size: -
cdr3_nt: TGTGCCAGACGGACAGGGGGCGATGAAAAACTGTTTTTT
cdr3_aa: CARRTGGDEKLFF

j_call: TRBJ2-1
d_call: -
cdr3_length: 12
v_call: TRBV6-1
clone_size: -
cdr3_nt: TGTGCCAGCAGTGAAACCCGGAGTGAGCAGTTCTTC
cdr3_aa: CASSETRSEQFF

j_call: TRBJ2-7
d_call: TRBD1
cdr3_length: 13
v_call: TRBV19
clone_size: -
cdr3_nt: TGTGCCAGTAGTCGGGACAGGGGCTACGAGCAGTACTTC
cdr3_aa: CASSRDRGYEQYF

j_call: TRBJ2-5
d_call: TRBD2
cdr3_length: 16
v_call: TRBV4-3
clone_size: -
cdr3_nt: TGCGCCAGCAGCCAAGATGGCGGGGGTCATGCGGAGACCCAGTACTTC
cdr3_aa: CASSQDGGGHAETQYF

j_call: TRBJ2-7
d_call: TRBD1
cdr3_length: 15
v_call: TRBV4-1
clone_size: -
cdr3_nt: TGCGCCAGCAGCCAAGGAGGGGGCAGTACCTACGAGCAGTACTTC
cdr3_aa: CASSQGGGSTYEQYF

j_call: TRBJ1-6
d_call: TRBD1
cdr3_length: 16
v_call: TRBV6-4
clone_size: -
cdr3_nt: TGTGCCAGCAGGGATACGGACAGGGGGATTAATTCACCCCTCCACTTT
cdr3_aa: CASRDTDRGINSPLHF

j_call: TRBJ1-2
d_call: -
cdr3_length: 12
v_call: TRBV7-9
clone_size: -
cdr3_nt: TGTTCCAGCCCCGAGGGAGATCATGGCTACACCTTC
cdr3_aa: CSSPEGDHGYTF

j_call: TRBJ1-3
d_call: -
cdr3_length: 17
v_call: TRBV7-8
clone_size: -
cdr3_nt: TGTGCCAGCAGCTTGGAGGCCGGGGTGCTGGAAGGAAACACCATATATTTT
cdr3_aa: CASSLEAGVLEGNTIYF

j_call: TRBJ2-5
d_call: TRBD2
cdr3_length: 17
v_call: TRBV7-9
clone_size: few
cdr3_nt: TGTGCCAGCAGCTTACAAGGGGCTAGCGGGGACCAAGAGACCCAGTACTTC
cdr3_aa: CASSLQGASGDQETQYF

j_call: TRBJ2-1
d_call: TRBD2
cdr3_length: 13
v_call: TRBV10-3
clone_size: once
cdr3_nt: TGTGCCATCAAGGCGGGCGGGGGGGAGTCGCAGTTCTTC
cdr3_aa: CAIKAGGGESQFF

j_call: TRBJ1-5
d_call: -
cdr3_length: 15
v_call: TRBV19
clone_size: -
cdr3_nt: TGTGCCAGTACCACAGGGCCCGTTAGCAATCAGCCCCAGCATTTT
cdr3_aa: CASTTGPVSNQPQHF

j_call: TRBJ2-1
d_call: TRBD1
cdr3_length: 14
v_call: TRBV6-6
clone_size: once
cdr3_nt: TGTGCCAGCAGAAATGGACAGGGGGACGATGAGCAGTTCTTC
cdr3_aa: CASRNGQGDDEQFF

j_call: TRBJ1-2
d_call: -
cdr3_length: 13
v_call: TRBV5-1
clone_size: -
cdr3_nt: TGCGCCAGCAGCTTGCCGGGGGGCTATGGCTACACCTTC
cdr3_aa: CASSLPGGYGYTF

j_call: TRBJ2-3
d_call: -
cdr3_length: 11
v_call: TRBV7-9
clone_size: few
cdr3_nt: TGTGCCAGCAGCTCTAGAGATACGCAGTATTTT
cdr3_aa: CASSSRDTQYF

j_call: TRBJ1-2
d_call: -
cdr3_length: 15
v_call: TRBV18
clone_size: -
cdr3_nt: TGTGCCAGCTCACCACCGTTAAGGGAGGGCCATGGCTACACCTTC
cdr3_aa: CASSPPLREGHGYTF

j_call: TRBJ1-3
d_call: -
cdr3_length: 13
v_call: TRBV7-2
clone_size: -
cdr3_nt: TGTGCCAGCAGCCCCCTGTTGGGAAACACCATATATTTT
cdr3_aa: CASSPLLGNTIYF

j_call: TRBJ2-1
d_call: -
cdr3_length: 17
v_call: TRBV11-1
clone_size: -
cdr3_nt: TGTGCCAGCAGCCAATTAGTTGGACAGCTATCCTACAATGAGCAGTTCTTC
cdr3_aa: CASSQLVGQLSYNEQFF

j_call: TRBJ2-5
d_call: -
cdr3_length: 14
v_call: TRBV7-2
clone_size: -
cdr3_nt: TGTGCCAGCAGCTTACGCAGGAACCAAGAGACCCAGTACTTC
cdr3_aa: CASSLRRNQETQYF

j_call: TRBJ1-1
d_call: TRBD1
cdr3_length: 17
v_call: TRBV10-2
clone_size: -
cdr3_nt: TGCGCCAGCAGTGAGAATAGACAGGGGGCGCCAGGCACTGAAGCTTTCTTT
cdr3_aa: CASSENRQGAPGTEAFF

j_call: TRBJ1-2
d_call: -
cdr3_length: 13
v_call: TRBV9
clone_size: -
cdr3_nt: TGTGCCAGCAGTGAAGACAGTAGGTATGGCTACACCTTC
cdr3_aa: CASSEDSRYGYTF

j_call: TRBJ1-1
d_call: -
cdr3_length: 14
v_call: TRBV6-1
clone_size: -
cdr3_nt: TGTGCCAGCAGTGAAGTTCCCTCGAACACTGAAGCTTTCTTT
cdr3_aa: CASSEVPSNTEAFF

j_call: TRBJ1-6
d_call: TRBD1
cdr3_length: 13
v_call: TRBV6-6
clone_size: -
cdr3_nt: TGTGCCAGTCGACAGGGGCCTAATTCACCCCTCCACTTT
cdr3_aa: CASRQGPNSPLHF

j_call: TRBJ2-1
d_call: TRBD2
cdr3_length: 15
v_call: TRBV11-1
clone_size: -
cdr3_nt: TGTGCCAGCACTCCCGACGGGGGGTCCTACAATGAGCAGTTCTTC
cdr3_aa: CASTPDGGSYNEQFF

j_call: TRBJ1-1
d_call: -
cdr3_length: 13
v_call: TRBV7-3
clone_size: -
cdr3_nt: TGTGCCAGCAGCCGAAGGACAGACACTGAAGCTTTCTTT
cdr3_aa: CASSRRTDTEAFF